This T cell receptor beta chain was identified in a study of shared clonotypes between healthy human individuals. This clone occurred once. It was 200 to 250 ng DNA, 30,000 or so T cell genomes, that sorted-subset replicate PCRs used. Produced via immunoSEQ multiplex PCR; TCRdb's table is partial and in-frame only. Among millions of clones, approximately 94% were seen once, and the ten largest hold over 0.12%. Sequencing was performed on naive CD4+ T cells sorted from blood. Sample subset: CD45RA+ positively selected. The clonotype comes from a man younger than 35 in good health.

DNA for the CDR3: TGTGCCAGCAGCACCGGACGGATCTCTGGAAACACCATATATTTT. Residues: CASSTGRISGNTIYF. V usage is TRBV2 and J usage is TRBJ1-3; no reliable D call. In germline, CDR1 is SNHLY, CDR2 FYNNEI. The CDR3 sequence is 15 residues long. The V gene lost 6 bases and the J gene lost 0 bases, with 12 bases spanning the gap. The whole variable domain, filled in from reference TRBV2 and TRBJ1-3, reads EPEVTQTPSHQVTQMGQEVILRCVPISNHLYFYWYRQILGQKVEFLVSFYNNEISEKSEIFDDQFSVERPDGSNFTLKIRSTKLEDSAMYFCASSTGRISGNTIYFGEGSWLTVV.